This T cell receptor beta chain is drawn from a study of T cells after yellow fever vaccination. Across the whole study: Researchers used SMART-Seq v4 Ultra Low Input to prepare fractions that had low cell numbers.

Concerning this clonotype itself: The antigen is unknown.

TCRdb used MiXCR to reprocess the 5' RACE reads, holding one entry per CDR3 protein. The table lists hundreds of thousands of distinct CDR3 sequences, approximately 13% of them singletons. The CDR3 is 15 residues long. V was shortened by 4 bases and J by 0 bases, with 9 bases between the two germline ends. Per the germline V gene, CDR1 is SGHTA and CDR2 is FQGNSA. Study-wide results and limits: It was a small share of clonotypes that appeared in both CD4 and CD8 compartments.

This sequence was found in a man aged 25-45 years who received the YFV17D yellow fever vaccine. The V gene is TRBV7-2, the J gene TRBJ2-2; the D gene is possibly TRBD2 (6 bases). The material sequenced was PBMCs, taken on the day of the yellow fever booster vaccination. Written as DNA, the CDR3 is TGTGCCAGCAGCTCGGGACTGACGAACACCGGGGAGCTGTTTTTT. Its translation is CASSSGLTNTGELFF. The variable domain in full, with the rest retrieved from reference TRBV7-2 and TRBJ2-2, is GAGVSQSPSNKVTEKGKDVELRCDPISGHTALYWYRQSLGQGLEFLIYFQGNSAPDKSGLPSDRFSAERTGGSVSTLTIQRTQQEDSAVYLCASSSGLTNTGELFFGEGSRLTVL.